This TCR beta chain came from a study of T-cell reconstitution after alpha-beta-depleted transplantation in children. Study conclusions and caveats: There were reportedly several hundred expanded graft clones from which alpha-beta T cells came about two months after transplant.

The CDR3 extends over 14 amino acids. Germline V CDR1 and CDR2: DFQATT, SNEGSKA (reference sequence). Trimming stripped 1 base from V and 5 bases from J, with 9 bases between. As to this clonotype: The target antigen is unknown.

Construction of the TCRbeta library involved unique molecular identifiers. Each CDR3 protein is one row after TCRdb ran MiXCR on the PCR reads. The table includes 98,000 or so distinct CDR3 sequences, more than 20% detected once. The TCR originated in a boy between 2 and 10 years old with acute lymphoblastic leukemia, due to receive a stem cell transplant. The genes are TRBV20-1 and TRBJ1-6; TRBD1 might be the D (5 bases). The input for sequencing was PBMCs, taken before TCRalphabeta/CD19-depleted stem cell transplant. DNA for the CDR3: TGCAGTGCTAGAGCGCTAGGGGATAATTCACCCCTCCACTTT. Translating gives CSARALGDNSPLHF.